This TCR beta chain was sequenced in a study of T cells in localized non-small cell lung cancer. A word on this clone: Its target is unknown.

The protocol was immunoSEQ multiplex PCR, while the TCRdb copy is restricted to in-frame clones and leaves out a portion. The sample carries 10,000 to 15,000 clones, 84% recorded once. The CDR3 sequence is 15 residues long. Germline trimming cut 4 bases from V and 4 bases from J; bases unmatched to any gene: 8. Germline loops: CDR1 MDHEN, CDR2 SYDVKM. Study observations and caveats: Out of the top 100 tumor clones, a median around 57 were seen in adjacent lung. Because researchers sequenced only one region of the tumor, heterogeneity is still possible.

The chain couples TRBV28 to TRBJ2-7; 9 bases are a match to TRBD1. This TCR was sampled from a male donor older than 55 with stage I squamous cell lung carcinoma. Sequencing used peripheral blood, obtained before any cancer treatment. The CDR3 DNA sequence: TGTGCCAGCAGTTCCGCCGGACAGGGGTCTTACGAGCAGTACTTC. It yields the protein CASSSAGQGSYEQYF.